The clone carrying this TCR beta chain was counted a few times. This record comes from a study of blood T cells in healthy people across ages. CDR3 length: 14 residues. Looked up from germline, CDR1 is DFQATT and CDR2 is SNEGSKA (reference sequence). A second PCR of roughly 7 to 11 cycles used a sample-barcoded 5' primer and a J-beta primer mix. Every cDNA molecule carried a tag from a template-switch adaptor bearing 12 random nucleotides. MiXCR, run by TCRdb on the 5' RACE reads, gives a single entry per CDR3 protein. Here the sample spans roughly 700,000 distinct CDR3 sequences, 20% to 25% being singletons. The sample also formed part of further work on T cells of mothers and their children. From that study: In each mother, TCR beta CDR3 reads exceeded 10 million; in each child, they numbered a few million. In both related and unrelated pairs, TCR recombination output is shaped similarly by thymic selection.

This TCR derives from a boy between 5 and 17 years old in good health. The sample consisted of blood. J is TRBJ2-5 and V is TRBV20-1, with D hard to call. The assigned J gene may be wrong: the sequence end matches TRBJ2-7 better. The CDR3 region is CSARDSRSSYEQYF. DNA of the CDR3: TGCAGTGCTAGAGATTCCCGGAGCTCCTACGAGCAGTACTTC.